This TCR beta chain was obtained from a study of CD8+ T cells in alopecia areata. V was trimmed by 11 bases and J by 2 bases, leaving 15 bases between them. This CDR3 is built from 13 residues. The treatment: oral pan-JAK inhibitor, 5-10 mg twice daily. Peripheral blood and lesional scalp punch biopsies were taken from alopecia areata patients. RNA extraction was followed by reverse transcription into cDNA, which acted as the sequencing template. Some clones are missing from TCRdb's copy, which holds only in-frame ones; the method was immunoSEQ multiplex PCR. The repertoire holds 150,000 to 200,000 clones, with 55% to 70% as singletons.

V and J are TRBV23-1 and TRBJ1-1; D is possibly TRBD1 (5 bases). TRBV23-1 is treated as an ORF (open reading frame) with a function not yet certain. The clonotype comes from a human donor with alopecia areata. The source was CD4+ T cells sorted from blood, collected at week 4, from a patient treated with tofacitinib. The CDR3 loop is CAPLGRGNTEAFF. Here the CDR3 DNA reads TGCGCCCCTCTGGGGCGGGGTAACACTGAAGCTTTCTTT.